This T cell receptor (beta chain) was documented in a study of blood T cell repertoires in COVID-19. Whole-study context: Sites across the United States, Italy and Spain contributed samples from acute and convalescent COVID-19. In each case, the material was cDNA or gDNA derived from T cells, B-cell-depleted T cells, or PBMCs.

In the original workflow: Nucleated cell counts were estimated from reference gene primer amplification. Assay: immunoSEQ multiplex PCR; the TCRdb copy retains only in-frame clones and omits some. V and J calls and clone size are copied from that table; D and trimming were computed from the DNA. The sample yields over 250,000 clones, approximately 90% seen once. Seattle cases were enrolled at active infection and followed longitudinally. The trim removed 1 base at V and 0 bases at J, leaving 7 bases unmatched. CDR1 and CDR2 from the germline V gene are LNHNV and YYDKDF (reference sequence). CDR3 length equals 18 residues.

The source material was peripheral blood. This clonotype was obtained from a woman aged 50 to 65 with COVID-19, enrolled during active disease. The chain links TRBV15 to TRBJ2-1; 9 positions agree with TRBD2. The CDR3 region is CATSRGLADPSSYNEQFF. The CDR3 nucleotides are TGTGCCACCAGCAGAGGACTAGCGGACCCAAGCTCCTACAATGAGCAGTTCTTC.